A single sample is the source of the 10 T cell receptor beta chains below, sequenced in a study of blood T cells in healthy people across ages. The use of a sample-barcoded 5' primer and a J-beta primer mix characterized a second PCR of about 7 to 12 cycles. Each CDR3 protein gets one entry after TCRdb re-called the 5' RACE reads with MiXCR. The sample has under 2 million distinct CDR3 sequences; roughly 30% are singletons. Sequenced material: blood. The receptor set was obtained from a woman aged 25 to 45 in good health.

This clonotype was counted a few times. This sequence joins TRBV4-1 and TRBJ2-5; maybe TRBD2 (5 bases). CDR1 MGHRA and CDR2 YSYEKL come from the germline V gene. CDR3 length equals 15 residues. The V and J ends lost 4 bases and 4 bases respectively, with 16 bases between them. CDR3 DNA: TGCGCCAGCAGCCCAATAAAGACTATCGCAGAGACCCAGTACTTC. Protein: CASSPIKTIAETQYF.

This rearrangement joins TRBV12-3 or TRBV12-4 to TRBJ1-2, with 8 nucleotides matching TRBD1. The CDR3 extends over 15 amino acids. V lost 5 bases, J lost 1 base, and 6 bases stayed unmatched. The CDR3 region is CASSIRGQVNYGYTF. The CDR3 DNA reads TGTGCCAGCAGTATCAGGGGGCAGGTTAACTATGGCTACACCTTC.

This chain joins TRBV7-9 and TRBJ2-5; 8 bases fit TRBD2. Near its end, the DNA agrees better with TRBJ2-7, so the J call may be wrong. Germline V gives CDR1 SEHNR, CDR2 FQNEAQ (reference sequence). The CDR3 consists of 18 residues. The CDR3 DNA reads as TGTGCCAGCAGCGCTGGGGACCTAGCGGGCCAACCCTACCACGAGCAGTACTTC. Translated, it gives CASSAGDLAGQPYHEQYF.

The sample holds many counts of this clonotype. The genes are TRBV29-1 and TRBJ2-1; 7 bases align to TRBD2. Germline V gene lookup returns CDR1 SQVTM and CDR2 ANQGSEA. The CDR3 contains 11 residues. In DNA, the CDR3 is TGCAAGGCTAGCGGAAACAATGAGCAGTTCTTC. This translates into CKASGNNEQFF.

The J gene is TRBJ2-3, the V gene TRBV29-1; D is undetermined. The CDR3 is made up of 16 amino acids. CDR1 and CDR2 (germline): SQVTM, ANQGSEA. V was cut by 7 bases and J by 3 bases, with 23 bases left in between. The CDR3 sequence is CSATPGPRERTDTQYF. CDR3 nucleotide sequence: TGCAGCGCAACCCCCGGTCCGCGAGAGAGAACAGATACGCAGTATTTT.

In its sample, this clonotype was seen once. At one of its ends the junction is not consistent with the germline gene, which may arise from a read error. V gene TRBV7-8 combines with J gene TRBJ2-5; 11 bases fit TRBD2. In germline, CDR1 is SGHVS, CDR2 FQNEAQ. CDR3 size: 16 residues. The CDR3, as DNA: TGTGCCGGCAGCTGGGGACTAGCGGAGTCAGGGGGGACCCAGTACTTC. This translates into CAGSWGLAESGGTQYF.

This chain joins TRBV29-1 and TRBJ2-3; 7 nucleotides match TRBD1. CDR1 is SQVTM, CDR2 ANQGSEA, per germline. CDR3 length: 13 residues. Germline trimming cut 6 bases from V and 2 bases from J; bases unmatched to any gene: 5. The CDR3 DNA reads as TGCAGCGTGACAGGGTTCACCACAGATACGCAGTATTTT. Protein product: CSVTGFTTDTQYF.

The V call is TRBV7-3, the J call TRBJ2-1; D is tentatively TRBD1 or TRBD2 (5 bases each). Germline lookup yields CDR1 SGHTA and CDR2 FQGTGA. With 0 bases removed from V and 4 bases from J, the gap between germline ends came to 16 bases. This CDR3 region has 17 residues. The CDR3 DNA reads as TGTGCCAGCAGCTTAACGGGGCGAGGGGCCTCTTACAATGAGCAGTTCTTC. Translation: CASSLTGRGASYNEQFF.

This clonotype appeared once. The J gene is TRBJ2-2, the V gene TRBV5-5, with D possibly TRBD2 on 5 matching bases. Germline V lookup: CDR1 SGHKS, CDR2 YYEKEE (reference sequence). This CDR3 contains 14 residues. V was shortened by 1 base and J by 7 bases, with 11 bases between the two germline ends. CDR3: CASSLTEAGGELFF. As DNA, the CDR3 is TGTGCCAGCAGCTTGACAGAGGCGGGCGGGGAGCTGTTTTTT.

This clonotype was observed at least ten times. The chain employs TRBV29-1 and TRBJ2-5; TRBD1 agrees at 9 bases. The CDR3 is made up of 16 amino acids. CDR1 and CDR2 from the germline V gene are SQVTM and ANQGSEA. V shed 0 bases, J shed 5 bases, and the junction held 10 bases outside the gene matches. The CDR3 DNA sequence: TGCAGCGTTGAAGAACCCGGGACAGGGTTAATGGAGACCCAGTACTTC. It specifies CSVEEPGTGLMETQYF.